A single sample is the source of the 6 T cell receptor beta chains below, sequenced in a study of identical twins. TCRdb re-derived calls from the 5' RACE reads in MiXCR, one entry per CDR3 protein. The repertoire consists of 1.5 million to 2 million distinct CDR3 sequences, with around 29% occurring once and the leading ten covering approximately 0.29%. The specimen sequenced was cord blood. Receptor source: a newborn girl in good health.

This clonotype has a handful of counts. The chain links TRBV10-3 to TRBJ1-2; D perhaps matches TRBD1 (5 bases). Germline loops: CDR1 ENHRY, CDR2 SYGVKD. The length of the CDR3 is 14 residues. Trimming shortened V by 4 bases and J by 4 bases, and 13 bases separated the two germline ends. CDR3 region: CAISAHPGGYGYTF. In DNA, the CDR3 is TGTGCCATCAGTGCCCATCCCGGGGGCTATGGCTACACCTTC.

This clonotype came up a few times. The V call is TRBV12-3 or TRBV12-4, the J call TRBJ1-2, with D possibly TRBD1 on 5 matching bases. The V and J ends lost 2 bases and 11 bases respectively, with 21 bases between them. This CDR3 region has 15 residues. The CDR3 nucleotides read TGTGCCAGCAGTTTAAGGCGCGACATCGGGACGGGGTACACCTTC. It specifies CASSLRRDIGTGYTF.

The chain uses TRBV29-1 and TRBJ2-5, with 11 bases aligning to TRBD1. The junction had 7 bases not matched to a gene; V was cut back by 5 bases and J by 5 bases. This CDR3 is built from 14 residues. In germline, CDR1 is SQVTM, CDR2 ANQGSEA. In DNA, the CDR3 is TGCAGCGTTCGGAAGGACAGGGGGCAGGAGACCCAGTACTTC. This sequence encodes CSVRKDRGQETQYF.

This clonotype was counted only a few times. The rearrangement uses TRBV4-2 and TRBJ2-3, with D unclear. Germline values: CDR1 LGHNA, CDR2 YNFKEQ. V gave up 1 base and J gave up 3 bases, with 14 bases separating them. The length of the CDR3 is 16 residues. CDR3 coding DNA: TGTGCCAGCAGCCAAGTGGTCGGGTTGGGTACAGATACGCAGTATTTT. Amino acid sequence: CASSQVVGLGTDTQYF.

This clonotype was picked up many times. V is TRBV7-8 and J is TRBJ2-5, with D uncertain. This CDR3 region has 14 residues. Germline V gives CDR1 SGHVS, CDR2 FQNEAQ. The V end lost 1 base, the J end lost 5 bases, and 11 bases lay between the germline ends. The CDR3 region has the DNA TGTGCCAGCAGCTTAGGATATCGCAGCGAGACCCAGTACTTC. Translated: CASSLGYRSETQYF.

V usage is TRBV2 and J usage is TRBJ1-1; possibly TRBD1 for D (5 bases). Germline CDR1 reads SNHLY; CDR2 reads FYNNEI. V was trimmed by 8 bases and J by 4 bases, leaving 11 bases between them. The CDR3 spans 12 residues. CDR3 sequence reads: CASGRGVTEAFF. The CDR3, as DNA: TGTGCCAGCGGGCGGGGGGTCACTGAAGCTTTCTTT.